This T cell receptor beta chain was documented in a study of cytomegalovirus exposure and HLA in healthy donors. Study outcomes and limitations: Most TCRs appeared rarely, but some public TCRs recurred in many donors. Cytomegalovirus status was reportedly diagnosed by the classifier with high specificity and sensitivity. There were under 200 TCR beta chains listed as cytomegalovirus-associated. The TCR clusters that emerged in the first cohort tended, a later analysis found, to co-occur in the approximately 130 validation repertoires.

The V gene lost 3 bases and the J gene lost 6 bases, with 9 bases spanning the gap. Looked up from germline, CDR1 is SGDLS and CDR2 is YYNGEE. The CDR3 is 12 residues long. On this clone itself: Its specificity is unknown.

Profiled with immunoSEQ multiplex PCR; TCRdb holds only in-frame clones, not every one. This sample has more than 120,000 clones; around 86% occur once, and the top ten carry just under 9%. The sequence came from a man between 18 and 29 years old in good health and CMV-seropositive. The J gene is TRBJ1-1, the V gene TRBV9; D is undetermined. Sample: PBMCs. CDR3 bases: TGTGCCAGCAGCGCCGGGGTTTCTGAAGCTTTCTTT. This translates into CASSAGVSEAFF.